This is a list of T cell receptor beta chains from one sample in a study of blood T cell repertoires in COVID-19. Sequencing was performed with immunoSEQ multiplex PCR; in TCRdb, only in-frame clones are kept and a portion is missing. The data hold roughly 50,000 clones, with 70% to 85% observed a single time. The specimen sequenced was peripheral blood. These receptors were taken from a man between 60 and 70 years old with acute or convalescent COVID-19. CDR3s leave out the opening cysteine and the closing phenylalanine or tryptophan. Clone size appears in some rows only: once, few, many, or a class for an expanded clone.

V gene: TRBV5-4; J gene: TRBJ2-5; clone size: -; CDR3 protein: ASSLEAGLSETQY
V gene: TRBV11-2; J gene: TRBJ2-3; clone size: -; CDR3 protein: ASSLDLSPDTQY
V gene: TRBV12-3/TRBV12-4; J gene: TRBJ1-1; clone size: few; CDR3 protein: ASRPGNTEAF
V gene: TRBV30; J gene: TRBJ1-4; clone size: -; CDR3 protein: AWSLGQGREKLF
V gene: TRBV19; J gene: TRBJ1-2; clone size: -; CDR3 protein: ASSIPGQNLYGYT
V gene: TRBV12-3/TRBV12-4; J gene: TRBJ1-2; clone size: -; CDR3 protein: ASSLGDRGGYT
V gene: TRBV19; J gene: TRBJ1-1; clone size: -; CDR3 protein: ASRQMDSLSTEAF
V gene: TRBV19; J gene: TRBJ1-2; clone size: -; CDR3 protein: ASSRGGDNYGYT
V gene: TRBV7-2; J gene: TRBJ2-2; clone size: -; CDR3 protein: ASSLGPGIVAGELF
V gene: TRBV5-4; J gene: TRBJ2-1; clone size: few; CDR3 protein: ASSLTHEQF
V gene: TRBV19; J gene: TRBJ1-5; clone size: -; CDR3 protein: ASSPPYQAGQPQH
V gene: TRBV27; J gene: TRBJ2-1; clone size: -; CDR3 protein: ASSRLAGNNEQF
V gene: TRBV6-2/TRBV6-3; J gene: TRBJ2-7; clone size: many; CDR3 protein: ASSYSGTNYEQY
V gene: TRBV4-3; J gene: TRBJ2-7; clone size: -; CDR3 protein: ASSPLLSYEQY
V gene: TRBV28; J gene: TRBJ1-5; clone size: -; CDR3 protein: ASSWTQNQPQH
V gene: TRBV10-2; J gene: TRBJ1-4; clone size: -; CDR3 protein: ASSVTGEKLF
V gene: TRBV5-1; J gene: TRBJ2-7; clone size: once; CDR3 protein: ASSLERGSEQY